This TCR beta chain was retrieved from a study of beta chain features in type 1 diabetes. The study, taken as a whole, reports: Junctions at VDJ sites from type 1 diabetes patients had fewer insertions and more deletions.

The isolated RNA, all of it, was reverse transcribed, so expressed TCRB transcripts were what got sequenced. This table comes from immunoSEQ multiplex PCR, and its TCRdb copy is limited to in-frame clones, with some not included. The sample lists 350,000 or so clones; about 20% were seen once. This clone was counted a few times. The antigen is undetermined. Populations isolated by sorting all had purity greater than 95%. Deletions cut 3 bases from V and 8 bases from J, with 22 bases between. Germline V CDR1 and CDR2: KGHSH, LQKENI. This CDR3 comprises 16 residues. The rearrangement uses TRBV18 and TRBJ1-2; D perhaps matches TRBD1 (6 bases). This TCR derives from a young woman in good health. The sequenced material came from naive CD4+ T cells from blood. This CDR3 is CASSPGWTARLLGYTF. The CDR3 DNA reads TGTGCCAGCTCACCGGGTTGGACAGCCCGCCTCTTAGGCTACACCTTC.